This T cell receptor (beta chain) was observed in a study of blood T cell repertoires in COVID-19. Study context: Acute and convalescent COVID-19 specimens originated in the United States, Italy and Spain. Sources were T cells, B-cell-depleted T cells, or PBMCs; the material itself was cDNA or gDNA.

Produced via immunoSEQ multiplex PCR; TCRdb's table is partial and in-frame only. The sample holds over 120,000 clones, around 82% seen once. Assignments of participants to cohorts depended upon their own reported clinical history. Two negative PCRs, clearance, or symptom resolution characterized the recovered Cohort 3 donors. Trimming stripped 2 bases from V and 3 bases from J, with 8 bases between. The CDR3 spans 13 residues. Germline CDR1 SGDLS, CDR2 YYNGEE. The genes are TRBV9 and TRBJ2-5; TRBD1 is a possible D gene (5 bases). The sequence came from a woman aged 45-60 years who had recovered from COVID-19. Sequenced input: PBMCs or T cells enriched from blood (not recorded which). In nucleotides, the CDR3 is TGTGCCAGCAGCGTTCAAGGGGAAGAGACCCAGTACTTC. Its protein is CASSVQGEETQYF.